Described below is a single TCR beta chain sequence and its context. Original handling: Amplification from reference gene primers served as the basis for estimated nucleated cell counts. TCRdb's copy holds only in-frame clones and misses some; the assay was immunoSEQ multiplex PCR. V, J and clone size are taken as reported in that table, and D and trimming were inferred from the DNA itself. The sample lists 45,000 to 65,000 clones; over 70% were seen once. Recruited during active infection, patients (from Seattle) were subsequently followed longitudinally. The CDR3 is made up of 15 amino acids. The germline V gene encodes CDR1 GTSNPN and CDR2 SVGIG (reference sequence). Trimming took 4 bases from V and 6 from J; bases not matched to a gene: 6. The sample is drawn from a study of blood T cell repertoires in COVID-19. Across the whole study: Both acute and convalescent COVID-19 samples were obtained from the United States, Italy and Spain. The cDNA or gDNA used as material had been derived from T cells, B-cell-depleted T cells, or PBMCs.

Input material: peripheral blood. The receptor was isolated from a man younger than 40 with COVID-19, enrolled during active disease. The chain uses TRBV30 and TRBJ2-2; 12 bases match TRBD1. The chain's CDR3 is CAWKPGQGASGELFF. The CDR3, as DNA: TGTGCCTGGAAACCGGGACAGGGGGCGTCCGGGGAGCTGTTTTTT.